This paragraph covers one T cell receptor (beta chain) sequence. The antigen is not known. The table came from immunoSEQ multiplex PCR; TCRdb's copy has only in-frame clones and leaves some out. The data hold 30,000 to 35,000 clones, with approximately 80% observed a single time. The data belong to a study of OX40 agonist ivuxolimab in advanced cancers. General study findings and limits: Expanded clones tended on average to be more numerous among CD8+ T cells than CD4+.

The CDR3 spans 12 residues. CDR1 is MNHEY, CDR2 SVGAGI, per germline. V dropped 5 bases and J dropped 7 bases, with 8 bases sitting between them. Sequencing was performed on CD4+ or CD8+ T cells sorted from blood, taken in a trial of the OX40 agonist ivuxolimab. The sequence was collected from an adult with an advanced solid tumor such as melanoma, head and neck, liver or kidney cancer. The V call is TRBV6-5, the J call TRBJ2-2; D ambiguous. The CDR3 reads CASSSLSGELFF. The CDR3 nucleotides read TGTGCCAGCAGTAGTTTAAGCGGGGAGCTGTTTTTT.